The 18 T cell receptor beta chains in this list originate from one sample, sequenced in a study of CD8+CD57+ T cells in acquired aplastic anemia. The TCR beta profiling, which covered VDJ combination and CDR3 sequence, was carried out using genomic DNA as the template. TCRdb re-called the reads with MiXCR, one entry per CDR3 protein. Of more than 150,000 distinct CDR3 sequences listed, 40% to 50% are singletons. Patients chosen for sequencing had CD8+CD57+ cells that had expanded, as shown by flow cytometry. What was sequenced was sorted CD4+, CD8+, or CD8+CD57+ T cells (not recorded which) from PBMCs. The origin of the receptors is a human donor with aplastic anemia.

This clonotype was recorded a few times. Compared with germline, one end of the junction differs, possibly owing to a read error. The CDR3 sequence is CASSPTGAYNKQFF. CDR3 bases: TGTGCCAGCAGTCCGACAGGGGCCTACAATAAGCAGTTCTTC. The chain combines TRBV6-2 or TRBV6-3 with TRBJ2-1, with TRBD1 identical over 8 bases. Germline-derived CDR1 and CDR2 are MNHEY and SVGEGT. The length of the CDR3 is 14 residues.

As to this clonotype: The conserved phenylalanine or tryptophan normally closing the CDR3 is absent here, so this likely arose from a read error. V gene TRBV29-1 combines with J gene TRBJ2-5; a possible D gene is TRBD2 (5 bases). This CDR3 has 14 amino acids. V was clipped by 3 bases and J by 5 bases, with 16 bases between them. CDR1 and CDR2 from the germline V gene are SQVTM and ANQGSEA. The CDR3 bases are TGCAGCGTTGATGGTTTAGCTTGGAGGGAGACCCAGTACCTC. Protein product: CSVDGLAWRETQYL.

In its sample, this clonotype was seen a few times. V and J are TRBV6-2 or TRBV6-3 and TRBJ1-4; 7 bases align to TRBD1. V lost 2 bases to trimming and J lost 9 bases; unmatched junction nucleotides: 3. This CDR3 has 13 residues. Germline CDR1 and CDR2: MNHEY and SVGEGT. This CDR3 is CASSYRGQKKLFF. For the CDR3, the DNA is TGTGCCAGCAGTTACAGGGGGCAAAAAAAACTGTTTTTT.

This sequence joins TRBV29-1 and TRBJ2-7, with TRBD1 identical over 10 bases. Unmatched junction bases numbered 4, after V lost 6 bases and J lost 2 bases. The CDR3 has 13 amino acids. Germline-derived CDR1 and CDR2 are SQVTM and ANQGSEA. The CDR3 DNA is TGCAGCGTCCGGGACAGGGGCGCCTACGAGCAGTACTTC. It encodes CSVRDRGAYEQYF.

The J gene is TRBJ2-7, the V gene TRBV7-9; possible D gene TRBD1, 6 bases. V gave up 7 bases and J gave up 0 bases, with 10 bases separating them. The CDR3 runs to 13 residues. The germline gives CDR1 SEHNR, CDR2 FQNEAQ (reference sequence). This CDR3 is CASTQDSSYEQYF. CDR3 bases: TGTGCCAGCACCCAGGACAGCTCCTACGAGCAGTACTTC.

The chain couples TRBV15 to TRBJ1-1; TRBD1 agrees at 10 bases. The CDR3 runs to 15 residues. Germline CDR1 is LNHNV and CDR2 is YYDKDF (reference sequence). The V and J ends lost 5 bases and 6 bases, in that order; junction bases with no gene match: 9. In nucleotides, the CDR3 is TGTGCCACCAGCGGTGGACAGGGGGTCAGGGCTGAAGCTTTCTTT. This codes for CATSGGQGVRAEAFF.

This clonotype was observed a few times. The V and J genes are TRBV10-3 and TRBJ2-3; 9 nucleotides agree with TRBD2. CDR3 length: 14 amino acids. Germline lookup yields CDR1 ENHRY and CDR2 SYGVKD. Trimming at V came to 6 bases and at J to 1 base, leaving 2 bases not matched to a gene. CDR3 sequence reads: CAISVAGGTDTQYF. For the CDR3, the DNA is TGTGCCATCAGCGTAGCGGGGGGCACAGATACGCAGTATTTT.

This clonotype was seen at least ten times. The CDR3 DNA sequence: TGTGCCAGCAGTGTTAGGTCAACCTACAATGAGCAGTTCTTC. Its protein is CASSVRSTYNEQFF. The chain couples TRBV2 to TRBJ2-1; D is uncertain. Germline CDR1 reads SNHLY; CDR2 reads FYNNEI. V was clipped by 4 bases and J by 2 bases, with 9 bases between them. The CDR3 runs 14 residues.

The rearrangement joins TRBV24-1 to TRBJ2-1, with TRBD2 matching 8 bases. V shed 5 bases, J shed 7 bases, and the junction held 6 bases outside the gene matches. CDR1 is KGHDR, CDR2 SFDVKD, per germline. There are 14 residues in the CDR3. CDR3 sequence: CATSGGLAGNEQFF. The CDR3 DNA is TGTGCCACCAGTGGCGGACTAGCCGGAAATGAGCAGTTCTTC.

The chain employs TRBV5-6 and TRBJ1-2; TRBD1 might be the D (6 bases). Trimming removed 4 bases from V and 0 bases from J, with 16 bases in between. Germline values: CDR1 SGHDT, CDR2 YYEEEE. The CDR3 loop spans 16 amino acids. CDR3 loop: CASSIYTGSPNYGYTF. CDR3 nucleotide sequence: TGTGCCAGCAGCATATATACAGGGTCTCCTAACTATGGCTACACCTTC.

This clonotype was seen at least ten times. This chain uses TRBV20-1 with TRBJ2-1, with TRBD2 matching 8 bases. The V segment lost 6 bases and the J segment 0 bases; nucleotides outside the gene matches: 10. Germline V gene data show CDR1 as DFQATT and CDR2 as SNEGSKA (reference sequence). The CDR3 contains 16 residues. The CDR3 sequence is CSAHGGEASSYNEQFF. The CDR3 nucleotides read TGCAGTGCCCACGGGGGGGAGGCGAGCTCCTACAATGAGCAGTTCTTC.

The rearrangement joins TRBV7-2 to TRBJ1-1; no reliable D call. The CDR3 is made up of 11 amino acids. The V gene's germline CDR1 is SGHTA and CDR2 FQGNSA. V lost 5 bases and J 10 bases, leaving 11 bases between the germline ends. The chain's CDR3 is CASSQGGLAFF. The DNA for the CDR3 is TGTGCCAGCAGCCAAGGAGGGTTAGCTTTCTTT.

Written as DNA, the CDR3 is TGTGCCAGCATCGCGCGAGAAACGAGGGAGACCCAGTACTTC. This gives the protein CASIARETRETQYF. The chain carries TRBV5-6 and TRBJ2-5; D is ambiguous. V gave up 6 bases and J gave up 5 bases, with 17 bases separating them. CDR1 and CDR2 from the germline V gene are SGHDT and YYEEEE. The CDR3 is 14 residues long. The full variable domain, completed using reference TRBV5-6 and TRBJ2-5, is DAGVTQSPTHLIKTRGQQVTLRCSPKSGHDTVSWYQQALGQGPQFIFQYYEEEERQRGNFPDRFSGHQFPNYSSELNVNALLLGDSALYLCASIARETRETQYFGPGTRLLVL.

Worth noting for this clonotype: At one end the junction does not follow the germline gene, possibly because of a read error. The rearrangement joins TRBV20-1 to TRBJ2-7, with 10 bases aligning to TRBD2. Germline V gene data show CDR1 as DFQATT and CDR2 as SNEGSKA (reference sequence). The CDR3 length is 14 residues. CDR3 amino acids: CSARRTSGSYEQYF. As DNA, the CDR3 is TGCAGCGCTAGGCGGACTAGCGGCTCCTACGAGCAGTACTTC.

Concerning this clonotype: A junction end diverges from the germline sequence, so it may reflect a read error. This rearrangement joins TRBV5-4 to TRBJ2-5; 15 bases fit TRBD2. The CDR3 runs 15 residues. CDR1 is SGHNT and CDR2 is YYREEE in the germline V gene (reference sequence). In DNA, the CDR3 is TGTGCCACAGGGACTAGCGGGAGGATACAAGAGACCCAATACTTC. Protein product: CATGTSGRIQETQYF.

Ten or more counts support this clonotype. This chain's CDR3 is CASSFRRTIANYTGELFF. CDR3 nucleotides: TGTGCCAGCAGCTTCAGGAGGACAATCGCTAATTACACCGGGGAGCTGTTTTTT. The V gene is TRBV11-2, the J gene TRBJ2-2; the D call may be TRBD1 or TRBD2 (5 bases each). Germline CDR1 and CDR2: SGHAT and FQNNGV. This CDR3 has 18 residues. V lost 3 bases, J lost 3 bases, and 20 bases lay in between.

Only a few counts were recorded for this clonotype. In DNA, the CDR3 is TGTGCCAGCAGCCCCGCGCCCAGGAGCTCCTATAATTCACCCCTCCACTTT. Translation gives CASSPAPRSSYNSPLHF. The chain combines TRBV5-6 with TRBJ1-6, with D hard to call. V was cut by 4 bases and J by 0 bases, with 14 bases left in between. Germline-derived CDR1 and CDR2 are SGHDT and YYEEEE. The CDR3 consists of 17 residues. The complete variable domain, with remaining parts taken from reference TRBV5-6 and TRBJ1-6, reads DAGVTQSPTHLIKTRGQQVTLRCSPKSGHDTVSWYQQALGQGPQFIFQYYEEEERQRGNFPDRFSGHQFPNYSSELNVNALLLGDSALYLCASSPAPRSSYNSPLHFGNGTRLTVT.

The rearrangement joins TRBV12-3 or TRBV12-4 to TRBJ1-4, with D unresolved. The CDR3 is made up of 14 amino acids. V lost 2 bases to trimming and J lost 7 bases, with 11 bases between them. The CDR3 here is CASSLMGLREKLFF. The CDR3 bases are TGTGCCAGCAGTTTAATGGGCCTCCGTGAAAAACTGTTTTTT.